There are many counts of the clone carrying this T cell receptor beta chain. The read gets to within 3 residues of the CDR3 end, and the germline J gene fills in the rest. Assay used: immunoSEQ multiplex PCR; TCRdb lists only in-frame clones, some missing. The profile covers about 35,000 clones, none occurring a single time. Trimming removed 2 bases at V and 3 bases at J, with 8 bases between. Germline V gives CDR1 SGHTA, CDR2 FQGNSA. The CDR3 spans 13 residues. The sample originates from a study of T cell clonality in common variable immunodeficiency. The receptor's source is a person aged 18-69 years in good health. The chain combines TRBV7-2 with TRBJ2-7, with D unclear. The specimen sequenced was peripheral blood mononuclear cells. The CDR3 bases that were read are TGTGCCAGCAGCTTAAACTTTCGCTACGAG. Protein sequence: CASSLNFRYE. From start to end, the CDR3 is CASSLNFRYEQYF. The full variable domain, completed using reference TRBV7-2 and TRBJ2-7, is GAGVSQSPSNKVTEKGKDVELRCDPISGHTALYWYRQSLGQGLEFLIYFQGNSAPDKSGLPSDRFSAERTGGSVSTLTIQRTQQEDSAVYLCASSLNFRYEQYFGPGTRLTVT.